These T cell receptor beta chains were read from a single sample in a study of T cell repertoires in cytomegalovirus infection. One entry per CDR3 protein, called by TCRdb with MiXCR from the reads. The sample consists of 700,000 to 900,000 distinct CDR3 sequences, under 35% of them appearing once. These receptors' antigens are unknown. The sequencing here drew on cultured CD8+ T cells from PBMCs, taken from culture after CMV antigen stimulation. These receptors all stem from a human donor in good health (CMV status not recorded). Some clones in this sample may be carry-over from other donors' samples. Each CDR3 is given without its conserved first and last residue. Fields, in order: J gene, V gene, clone size, CDR3 protein. The size field is filled for only some rows; it gives once, few, many or a size class.

TRBJ2-3	TRBV5-6	few	ASSFGTSGGGPTDTQY
TRBJ1-5	TRBV19	few	ASSFTGGGNQPQH
TRBJ1-4	TRBV12-3/TRBV12-4	.	ASSLSRTPTWGNEKLF
TRBJ1-5	TRBV4-2	.	ASSQEGLSTDQPQH
TRBJ2-3	TRBV6-6	.	ASSYSKRADTQY
TRBJ1-6	TRBV14	few	ASSQREQGARSPLH
TRBJ2-3	TRBV3-1	few	ASSVVLAEGTQY
TRBJ2-1	TRBV12-3/TRBV12-4	few	ASTLAGGPNNEQF
TRBJ1-1	TRBV19	few	ASSLKQHTEAF
TRBJ2-3	TRBV9	.	ASSGGPNTDTQY
TRBJ2-1	TRBV7-6	.	ASSLIYTSYNEQF
TRBJ2-5	TRBV12-3/TRBV12-4	.	ASSLWTGLGETQY
TRBJ2-5	TRBV7-8	many	ASSLIPLSGGAAGETQY
TRBJ2-2	TRBV6-5	few	ASSSDRLERTPGELF
TRBJ1-2	TRBV12-5	.	ASGLNGGMDDYGYT
TRBJ2-3	TRBV19	.	ASSPVLRTGDTQY
TRBJ2-7	TRBV7-8	few	ASSERGGPSYEQY
TRBJ1-2	TRBV28	few	ASSRGNRVSKGGYT
TRBJ1-2	TRBV6-6	.	ASSPRGPDGYT
TRBJ2-5	TRBV6-2/TRBV6-3	.	ASSYSETLSVRKETQY
TRBJ1-1	TRBV12-3/TRBV12-4	.	ASTVPGEDTEAF
TRBJ2-7	TRBV4-1	.	ASSQEGVGSYEQY
TRBJ1-1	TRBV5-8	.	ASSFLIRTEAF
TRBJ2-5	TRBV4-2	few	ASSQTHDSPRTQY
TRBJ1-1	TRBV7-8	many	ASSFRGGPGNTEAF
TRBJ2-7	TRBV27	few	ASSPLTGGDEQY
TRBJ2-5	TRBV4-2	.	ASSEDLGGEAQY
TRBJ1-2	TRBV4-1	few	ASSAPDRDGYT
TRBJ1-6	TRBV15	.	ATSRETGMGSPLH
TRBJ1-2	TRBV20-1	few	SASLRLTNYGYT
TRBJ2-5	TRBV13	.	ASSLAGTVYQETQY
TRBJ1-2	TRBV11-2	many	ASSPRRGNYGYT
TRBJ2-6	TRBV7-9	.	ASSLAGRTGGSGANVLT
TRBJ1-6	TRBV7-8	many	ASRLVGGTDNSPLH
TRBJ2-3	TRBV4-3	few	ASSQDGTGGVSTDTQY
TRBJ1-2	TRBV9	.	ASSVGGETYNYGYT
TRBJ1-6	TRBV4-2	.	ATKQGLLGSYNSPLH
TRBJ2-1	TRBV7-8	many	ASSSDRPSNEQF
TRBJ2-1	TRBV19	.	ASSIGPYNEQF
TRBJ1-5	TRBV4-1	.	ASSQGWQANQPQH
TRBJ1-4	TRBV7-2	few	ASSFQINEKLF
TRBJ1-5	TRBV12-3/TRBV12-4	many	ASSGGNQPQH
TRBJ1-2	TRBV27	.	ASSLRQGGNYGYT
TRBJ1-5	TRBV15	few	ATSKDRSNQPQH
TRBJ2-7	TRBV3-1	.	ASSLIPIRVAYEQY
TRBJ2-2	TRBV7-6	.	ASSLSVPGPGGTGELF
TRBJ1-2	TRBV12-3/TRBV12-4	.	ASSIQANYGYT
TRBJ2-3	TRBV12-3/TRBV12-4	.	ASSPSSGELTDTQY
TRBJ1-2	TRBV29-1	.	SVEGGTPERANYGYT